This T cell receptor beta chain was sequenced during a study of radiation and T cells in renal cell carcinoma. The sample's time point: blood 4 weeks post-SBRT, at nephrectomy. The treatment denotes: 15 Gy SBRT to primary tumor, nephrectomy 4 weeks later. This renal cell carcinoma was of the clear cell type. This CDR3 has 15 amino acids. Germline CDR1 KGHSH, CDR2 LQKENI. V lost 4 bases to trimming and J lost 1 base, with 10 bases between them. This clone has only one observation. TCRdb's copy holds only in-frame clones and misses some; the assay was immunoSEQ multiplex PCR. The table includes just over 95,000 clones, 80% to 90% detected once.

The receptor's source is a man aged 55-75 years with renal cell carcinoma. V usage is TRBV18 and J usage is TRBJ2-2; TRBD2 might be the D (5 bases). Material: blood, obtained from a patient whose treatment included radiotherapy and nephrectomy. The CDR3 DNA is TGTGCCAGCTCACGAGCCGAGGGGAACACCGGGGAGCTGTTTTTT. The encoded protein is CASSRAEGNTGELFF.